This TCR beta chain comes out of a study of shared clonotypes between healthy human individuals. This CDR3 region has 19 residues. The germline CDR1 and CDR2 sequences are MNHNS and SASEGT. This clone was seen repeatedly, ten times or more. The junction departs from germline at one end; a sequencing error may be responsible. The method was immunoSEQ multiplex PCR; TCRdb's version includes in-frame clones alone and lacks a portion of them. The top ten clones hold more than 10% of a sample with about 460,000 clones, around 77% of them seen once. This TCR derives from a woman aged 40 to 49 in good health. Some clones in this sample may be carry-over from other donors' samples. This rearrangement joins TRBV6-1 to TRBJ1-1; 8 nucleotides align to TRBD1. Input material: PBMCs. CDR3 sequence: CASREAPGQAKPQNTEAFF. For the CDR3, the DNA is TGTGCCAGCAGGGAAGCTCCGGGACAGGCAAAACCCCAGAACACTGAAGCTTTCTTT.